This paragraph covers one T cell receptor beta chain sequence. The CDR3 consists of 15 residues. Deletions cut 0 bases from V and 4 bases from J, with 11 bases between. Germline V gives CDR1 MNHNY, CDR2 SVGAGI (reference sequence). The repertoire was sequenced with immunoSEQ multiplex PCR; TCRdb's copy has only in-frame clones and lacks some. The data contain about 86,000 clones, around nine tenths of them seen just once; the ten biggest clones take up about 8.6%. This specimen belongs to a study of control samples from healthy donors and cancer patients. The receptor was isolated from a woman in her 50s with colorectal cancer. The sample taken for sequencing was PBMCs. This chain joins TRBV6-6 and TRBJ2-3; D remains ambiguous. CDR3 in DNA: TGTGCCAGCAGTTACTCGCCCCAGGACGCAGATACGCAGTATTTT. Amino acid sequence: CASSYSPQDADTQYF.